This section outlines one T cell receptor (beta chain) sequence together with its context. The PCR used 60 Vbeta and 13 Jbeta primers. In the source study's methods: Later analysis identified some 80 million unique TCR beta chains, around 10 million shared. The protocol was immunoSEQ multiplex PCR, while the TCRdb copy is restricted to in-frame clones and leaves out a portion. V and J calls plus clone size are reproduced from that table; the DNA served to infer D and trimming. The listing contains some 130,000 clones. This CDR3 has 15 amino acids. CDR1 and CDR2 from the germline V gene are SGHTA and FQGNSA. With 3 bases removed from V and 2 bases from J, the gap between germline ends came to 11 bases. This sample is drawn from a study of cytomegalovirus exposure and HLA in healthy donors.

This TCR was sampled from a woman in her thirties or forties in good health and CMV-seronegative. The source material was PBMCs. The chain couples TRBV7-2 to TRBJ1-5; TRBD1 is a possible D gene (6 bases). CDR3 protein: CASSFSAGGNQPQHF. DNA for the CDR3: TGTGCCAGCAGCTTTTCCGCAGGGGGCAATCAGCCCCAGCATTTT.